This T cell receptor (beta chain) stems from a study of shared clonotypes between healthy human individuals (dated by TCRdb to 2020 to 2021). About the full investigation: A couple of women and three men aged 18 to 49 years were included in the cohort. For each donor, CD4 naive and CD4 memory were each given three plates, CD8 naive was given two plates, and CD8 memory was given one plate. To estimate repertoire size and how much clonotype sharing occurs between individuals, the study deeply sequenced the blood TCR repertoires of 4 to 6 healthy adults. Libraries were prepared and TCR repertoires were sequenced by different laboratories using diverse techniques, in order to increase sequencing depth and limit assay-specific biases. Leukapheresis yielded between about 0.9 and 10 billion PBMCs per donor. The investigation overall reported the following: Because the study included a small number of donors, the genetic and exposure-history diversity represented was limited. Clonotypes shared by all four sorted-subset donors showed higher generation probabilities than non-shared clonotypes. Even with the large sequencing depth, rarefaction of the sorted-subset datasets indicated that sequencing was incomplete. Pairwise subsampling led to the expectation that sequencing depth would affect the degree of clonotype sharing among donors. Sampling was limited to blood, and TCR repertoires in tissue likely differ from TCR repertoires in blood. Across a handful of donors, approximately 5% of naive CD4, 3.5% of naive CD8, about 2.3% of memory CD4, and approximately 0.4% of memory CD8 clonotypes were shared. Naive subsets generally had larger estimated clonotype richness than memory subsets did.

From the cysteine through the phenylalanine, the CDR3 covers 13 amino acids. The kept DNA is CDR3 alone, 39 bases in frame from the first base. V lost 4 bases and J lost 7 bases, and the count of bases not matched to a germline gene is 5. From a lookup of the germline V gene, CDR1 and CDR2 are SQVTM and ANQGSEA. The donors were healthy, HIV-negative adults who had no recently reported acute infections or vaccinations. Every donor was a Caucasian adult residing in Nashville, Tennessee, USA. CD8 memory samples were composed of magnetically selected CD45RO+ cells combined with CCR7-negative CD45RA+ effector memory (TemRA) cells. After blood collection by leukapheresis, PBMCs were isolated using Ficoll-Histopaque density gradient centrifugation and then cryopreserved in the vapor phase of liquid nitrogen. Purity and quantity of every magnetically sorted T cell population were checked by analytical flow cytometry. Genomic DNA was isolated from each sorted fraction and quantified by UV absorbance on a Nanodrop 2000c.

Comments on this clone: Its antigen has not been determined. There are no base qualities to consult, and no much larger clone falls within one base.

TCR CDR3 regions were amplified from genomic DNA by multiplex PCR using the deep immunoSEQ assay. For each cell subset, the extracted genomic DNA was distributed evenly across all wells of several immunoSEQ 96-well plates, and each plate served as one replicate. For sorted subsets, about 210 ng of genomic DNA, equivalent to 25,000 to 30,000 T cell genomes, went into each replicate PCR. Purified libraries were quantified with a Qubit 3.0 fluorometer, sized on a Bioanalyzer 2100, and re-quantified with the KAPA Library Quantification kit. A separate single-read 150-cycle Illumina NextSeq 550 flow cell was used to sequence each immunoSEQ 96-well plate. The paper's processing steps were these. The immunoSEQ output contained only junctional sequences without quality scores, so filtering could not match that applied to full-length reads. Sequences were annotated with PyIR, a Python wrapper for IgBLAST v1.9, and V/J genes and CDR3 were assigned using IMGT germline references. Reads were filtered out if the reads had weak V/J assignments (E-value above 1e-6), no CDR3, stop codons, out-of-frame junctions, or ambiguous translated residues. A V3J clonotype was defined by an identical inferred V gene, J gene, and CDR3 amino acid sequence. Percentage overlap between repertoires was computed as shared unique clonotypes divided by the size of the smaller repertoire. RTK rarefaction, the Chao1 estimator, and Recon v2.1 estimates of unobserved clonotypes were used to assess repertoire richness. For all TCRbeta clonotypes obtained by the gDNA method from four donors, generation probabilities were computed with OLGA. Sourced from immuneACCESS, this table was stored by TCRdb with only in-frame sequences that have V and J called. A share of the clones is absent; for the studies checked, an unresolved V gene accounts for under half, and the remainder has no known explanation. The V and J calls and clone size come from that table; D and trimming were worked out from the DNA. This sample gives about 380,000 clones in total; approximately 97% of them show up just once. The ten largest clones capture about 0.32% of the sample.

The sample comprised memory CD8+ T cells sorted from blood. The cell subset or site label here, explained by the study, means: CD45RO+ cells pooled with CCR7-negative TemRA cells. The rearrangement combines TRBV29-1 with TRBJ2-1; 9 bases in the middle match TRBD2. The source is a man younger than 40 in good health. The CDR3 sequence is CSVGGRAQNEQFF. The DNA is as follows: TGCAGCGTTGGCGGGAGGGCCCAAAATGAGCAGTTCTTC.